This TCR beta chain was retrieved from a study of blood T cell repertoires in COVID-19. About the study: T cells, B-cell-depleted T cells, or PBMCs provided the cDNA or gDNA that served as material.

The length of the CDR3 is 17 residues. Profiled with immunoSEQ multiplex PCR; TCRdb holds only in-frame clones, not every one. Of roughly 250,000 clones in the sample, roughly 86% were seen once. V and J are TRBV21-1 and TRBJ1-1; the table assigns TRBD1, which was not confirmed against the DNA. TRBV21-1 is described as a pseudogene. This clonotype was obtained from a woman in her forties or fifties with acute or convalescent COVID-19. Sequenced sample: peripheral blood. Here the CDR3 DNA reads TGTGCCAGCAGCAAAGTCAAACTTGGACAGCAGAACACTGAAGCTTTCTTT. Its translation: CASSKVKLGQQNTEAFF.